These 27 T cell receptor beta chains share one sample of origin, sequenced in a study of technical replicates of blood from a few donors. Measured with immunoSEQ multiplex PCR; TCRdb has only the in-frame clones, and not every one. Found here are 80,000 to 100,000 clones, approximately 95% of them singletons; the top ten hold roughly 0.19%. Sequenced input: T cells isolated from PBMCs. The receptors were gathered from a human donor in good health.

This clone was seen a single time. V usage is TRBV20-1 and J usage is TRBJ2-5; D not certain. The germline CDR1 and CDR2 sequences are DFQATT and SNEGSKA (reference sequence). The CDR3 extends over 11 amino acids. Trimming pared 0 bases from V and 9 bases from J, leaving 8 bases between. The CDR3 protein is CSARDRAAQYF. Here the CDR3 DNA reads TGCAGTGCTAGAGATCGTGCGGCCCAGTACTTC.

This chain uses TRBV19 with TRBJ1-2; TRBD1 might be the D (5 bases). Per the germline V gene, CDR1 is LNHDA and CDR2 is SQIVND (reference sequence). The CDR3 consists of 12 residues. V shed 7 bases and J shed 8 bases, with 14 bases lying between them. Written as DNA, the CDR3 is TGTGCCAGTACTCCTCCCCAGGGCGGCTACACCTTC. It translates to CASTPPQGGYTF. Supplemented by reference TRBV19 and TRBJ1-2, the full variable domain reads DGGITQSPKYLFRKEGQNVTLSCEQNLNHDAMYWYRQDPGQGLRLIYYSQIVNDFQKGDIAEGYSVSREKKESFPLTVTSAQKNPTAFYLCASTPPQGGYTFGSGTRLTVV.

V is TRBV18 and J is TRBJ1-1; tentative D call: TRBD1 (5 bases). The germline CDR1 and CDR2 sequences are KGHSH and LQKENI. The germline V and J ends were trimmed by 6 bases and 1 base, with 12 bases remaining between them. The length of the CDR3 is 14 residues. The CDR3 region has the DNA TGTGCCAGCTCGTCAACCGGGGGGAACACTGAAGCTTTCTTT. This translates into CASSSTGGNTEAFF.

This clone was seen just once. The gene calls are TRBV29-1 and TRBJ2-1; 7 bases are shared with TRBD2. The CDR3 length is 13 residues. CDR1 and CDR2 from the germline V gene are SQVTM and ANQGSEA. After removal of 4 bases from V and 5 bases from J, the junction contained 5 bases not matched to a gene. CDR3 amino acids: CSVVLAGNNEQFF. As DNA, the CDR3 is TGCAGCGTTGTTTTAGCGGGCAACAATGAGCAGTTCTTC.

The chain joins TRBV29-1 to TRBJ1-2, with a possible D match to TRBD1 (6 bases). V shed 6 bases and J shed 4 bases, with 15 bases lying between them. Germline CDR1 SQVTM, CDR2 ANQGSEA. The CDR3 loop spans 13 amino acids. CDR3 DNA: TGCAGCGTCCTGGACAGAAATTCCTATGGCTACACCTTC. It is translated as CSVLDRNSYGYTF. The full variable domain, its missing parts supplied by reference TRBV29-1 and TRBJ1-2, is SAVISQKPSRDICQRGTSLTIQCQVDSQVTMMFWYRQQPGQSLTLIATANQGSEATYESGFVIDKFPISRPNLTFSTLTVSNMSPEDSSIYLCSVLDRNSYGYTFGSGTRLTVV.

This clone was counted a single time. The rearrangement joins TRBV2 to TRBJ2-5; TRBD2 aligns across 12 bases. Germline V gene lookup returns CDR1 SNHLY and CDR2 FYNNEI. The junction had 2 bases not matched to a gene; V was cut back by 4 bases and J by 5 bases. This CDR3 has 14 amino acids. The DNA of the CDR3 is TGTGCCAGCAGTGGTACTAGCGGGAGGGAGACCCAGTACTTC. Encoded protein: CASSGTSGRETQYF.

The V call is TRBV7-3, the J call TRBJ2-3; tentatively, D is TRBD2 (7 bases). Trimming left V 5 bases short and J 7 bases short, with 19 bases between. There are 15 residues in the CDR3. Germline V gene lookup returns CDR1 SGHTA and CDR2 FQGTGA. CDR3 sequence: CASSPTRGGLNTQYF. Here the CDR3 DNA reads TGTGCCAGCAGCCCAACGAGGGGGGGGTTGAATACGCAGTATTTT.

The chain combines TRBV27 with TRBJ2-7; TRBD1 agrees at 8 bases. In germline, CDR1 is MNHEY, CDR2 SMNVEV (reference sequence). This CDR3 comprises 16 residues. The junction had 11 bases not matched to a gene; V was cut back by 4 bases and J by 3 bases. Written as DNA, the CDR3 is TGTGCCAGCAGTTCTCCCTCCCGGGACAGGAACTACGAGCAGTACTTC. This encodes CASSSPSRDRNYEQYF.

The V and J genes are TRBV5-4 and TRBJ1-5; weak D call: TRBD1 (5 bases). V lost 0 bases and J lost 1, with 8 bases in between. This CDR3 has 15 residues. In germline, CDR1 is SGHNT, CDR2 YYREEE (reference sequence). The DNA for the CDR3 is TGTGCCAGCAGCTTGGATCGACAGAGCAATCAGCCCCAGCATTTT. It codes for CASSLDRQSNQPQHF.

The V call is TRBV9, the J call TRBJ2-5; D call uncertain. V was cut by 3 bases and J by 4 bases, with 10 bases left in between. Germline-derived CDR1 and CDR2 are SGDLS and YYNGEE. The CDR3 has 13 residues. The chain's CDR3 is CASSAQEGETQYF. For the CDR3, the DNA is TGTGCCAGCAGCGCCCAGGAAGGAGAGACCCAGTACTTC.

The chain is built from TRBV30 and TRBJ2-7; D remains unclear. Germline lookup yields CDR1 GTSNPN and CDR2 SVGIG (reference sequence). The CDR3 totals 12 residues. V was shortened by 1 base and J by 0 bases, with 4 bases between the two germline ends. The CDR3 nucleotides are TGTGCCTGGAGTGCCAGCTCCTACGAGCAGTACTTC. This sequence encodes CAWSASSYEQYF.

The chain carries TRBV30 and TRBJ2-6; D is perhaps TRBD1 (5 bases). V was pared by 3 bases and J by 4 bases, with 7 bases between. CDR3 length equals 13 residues. Germline values: CDR1 GTSNPN, CDR2 SVGIG (reference sequence). The CDR3 is CAWSQGGANVLTF. CDR3 in DNA: TGTGCCTGGAGCCAGGGAGGGGCCAACGTCCTGACTTTC.

The CDR3 sequence: CVRSLRGSGGTEAFF. CDR3 in DNA: TGTGTCAGAAGCTTAAGGGGGTCGGGGGGCACTGAAGCTTTCTTT. The J gene is TRBJ1-1, the V gene TRBV7-5. TRBV7-5 is an annotated pseudogene. This CDR3 comprises 15 residues.

This chain connects TRBV5-1 to TRBJ1-2; the match to TRBD1 covers 7 bases. The germline V gene encodes CDR1 SGHRS and CDR2 YFSETQ. This CDR3 region has 14 residues. The V segment lost 3 bases and the J segment 3 bases; nucleotides outside the gene matches: 5. The CDR3 spells CASSSNRGDYGYTF. CDR3 in DNA: TGCGCCAGCAGCTCAAACAGGGGCGACTATGGCTACACCTTC.

The V call is TRBV7-9, the J call TRBJ2-7; D is possibly TRBD1 (5 bases). This CDR3 contains 18 residues. CDR1 and CDR2 from the germline V gene are SEHNR and FQNEAQ (reference sequence). V lost 1 base and J lost 3, with 22 bases in between. CDR3 region: CASSLVILGPGKNYEQYF. For the CDR3, the DNA is TGTGCCAGCAGCTTAGTTATACTTGGTCCAGGGAAAAACTACGAGCAGTACTTC.

The table lists this clone with a count of one. The rearrangement joins TRBV14 to TRBJ1-2; possibly TRBD1 for D (5 bases). The CDR3 runs to 12 residues. Trimming took off 2 bases at V and 8 bases at J, with 9 bases between the two ends. From germline, CDR1 is SGHDN and CDR2 FVKESK. CDR3 loop: CASSQQGNGYTF. In DNA, the CDR3 is TGTGCCAGCAGCCAACAGGGTAACGGCTACACCTTC.

This sequence joins TRBV5-4 and TRBJ1-2; 9 bases are a match to TRBD1. Trimming removed 0 bases from V and 2 bases from J; junction bases left unmatched: 8. The germline CDR1 and CDR2 sequences are SGHNT and YYREEE (reference sequence). This CDR3 has 17 residues. CDR3 sequence (DNA): TGTGCCAGCAGCTTGGATTGGGGGACAGGGTCCAACTATGGCTACACCTTC. Translating it yields CASSLDWGTGSNYGYTF.

The chain is built from TRBV5-4 and TRBJ2-7, with TRBD2 identical over 12 bases. Germline V CDR1 and CDR2: SGHNT, YYREEE (reference sequence). The CDR3 is 17 amino acids. V trimming: 3 bases; J trimming: 3 bases; junction bases outside the gene matches: 10. CDR3 nucleotides: TGTGCCAGCAGCTCAATGACAGGACTAGCGGGAAACTACGAGCAGTACTTC. Translated, it gives CASSSMTGLAGNYEQYF.

V is TRBV27 and J is TRBJ2-7, with a weak D call TRBD1 (6 bases). The CDR3 covers 12 residues. Per germline, CDR1 MNHEY and CDR2 SMNVEV (reference sequence). V was clipped by 2 bases and J by 6 bases, with 8 bases between them. CDR3 nucleotide sequence: TGTGCCAGCAGTTTAGGCAGGGGCGAGCAGTACTTC. This sequence encodes CASSLGRGEQYF.

This chain uses TRBV19 with TRBJ2-1; 11 nucleotides align to TRBD2. Trimming cost V 5 bases and J 4 bases; bases outside gene matches: 4. The germline CDR1 and CDR2 sequences are LNHDA and SQIVND (reference sequence). The length of the CDR3 is 15 residues. CDR3 in DNA: TGTGCCAGTAGTCCGACTAGCGGGATATACAATGAGCAGTTCTTC. It is translated as CASSPTSGIYNEQFF. Supplemented by reference TRBV19 and TRBJ2-1, the full variable domain reads DGGITQSPKYLFRKEGQNVTLSCEQNLNHDAMYWYRQDPGQGLRLIYYSQIVNDFQKGDIAEGYSVSREKKESFPLTVTSAQKNPTAFYLCASSPTSGIYNEQFFGPGTRLTVL.

V gene TRBV18 combines with J gene TRBJ2-2; TRBD1 is a possible D gene (5 bases). The CDR3 totals 15 residues. The germline CDR1 and CDR2 sequences are KGHSH and LQKENI. Trimming took off 6 bases at V and 0 bases at J, with 11 bases between the two ends. CDR3 amino acids: CASSQTATNTGELFF. CDR3 coding DNA: TGTGCCAGCTCCCAGACAGCTACGAACACCGGGGAGCTGTTTTTT.

This clone was detected only once. The chain uses TRBV5-1 and TRBJ2-7; perhaps TRBD2 as D (5 bases). The CDR3 has 15 amino acids. Germline V gives CDR1 SGHRS, CDR2 YFSETQ. Trimming pared 1 base from V and 3 bases from J, leaving 14 bases between. The CDR3 is CASSLFSGDLYEQYF. CDR3 DNA: TGCGCCAGCAGCTTGTTCTCCGGGGATCTCTACGAGCAGTACTTC.

The J gene is TRBJ2-7, the V gene TRBV4-1; D gene ambiguous. CDR1 is MGHRA, CDR2 YSYEKL, per germline. CDR3 length equals 14 residues. The V and J ends lost 0 bases and 2 bases respectively, with 8 bases between them. This CDR3 is CASSQDWQAYEQYF. CDR3 coding DNA: TGCGCCAGCAGCCAAGATTGGCAAGCCTACGAGCAGTACTTC.

DNA for the CDR3: TGTGCCAGCAGAACGACAGGGGTAGGAGAGACCCAGTACTTC. Its translation is CASRTTGVGETQYF. This sequence joins TRBV2 and TRBJ2-5; 8 bases fit TRBD1. Trimming removed 6 bases from V and 4 bases from J; junction bases left unmatched: 7. The germline gives CDR1 SNHLY, CDR2 FYNNEI. This CDR3 has 14 amino acids.

The gene calls are TRBV7-2 and TRBJ2-3, with a weak D call TRBD2 (5 bases). The CDR3 is 14 amino acids. V lost 5 bases and J lost 0, with 9 bases in between. The germline V gene encodes CDR1 SGHTA and CDR2 FQGNSA. CDR3 residues: CASSAGSSTDTQYF. CDR3 DNA: TGTGCCAGCAGCGCGGGCAGTAGCACAGATACGCAGTATTTT.

The chain recombines TRBV5-1 with TRBJ2-1, with 7 bases that match TRBD2. V shed 4 bases and J 5 bases; nucleotides not matched to a gene: 3. CDR3 length: 13 amino acids. Germline V lookup: CDR1 SGHRS, CDR2 YFSETQ. DNA of the CDR3: TGCGCCAGCAGCCTGAGCGGGAACAATGAGCAGTTCTTC. Residues: CASSLSGNNEQFF.

This chain uses TRBV19 with TRBJ1-1; the D gene is possibly TRBD1 (6 bases). Germline V lookup: CDR1 LNHDA, CDR2 SQIVND (reference sequence). V lost 3 bases to trimming and J lost 5 bases, with 13 bases between them. The CDR3 covers 14 residues. The CDR3 coding sequence is TGTGCCAGTAGTATTGGGAAGAGGGGGACTGAAGCTTTCTTT. Amino acids: CASSIGKRGTEAFF.